This entry lists 8 T cell receptor beta chains sequenced from one sample in a study of blood T cells in healthy people across ages (dated by TCRdb to the mid-2010s). Library creation used 5' RACE. A second PCR of roughly 6 to 12 cycles was performed with a sample-barcoded 5' primer and a J-beta primer mix. Starting from the raw public reads, TCRdb applied fastp trimming at Q25, assembled clones with MiXCR and retained in-frame beta chains. Here each entry gathers all rows of one CDR3 protein and keeps the most common genes and DNA. The sample table lists approximately 1,700,000 distinct CDR3 sequences, roughly two fifths of them with a count of one. The ten largest clones capture 23% of the sample. Specimen: blood. These receptors all come from a human donor in good health.

Only a few counts were recorded for this clonotype. The V call is TRBV20-1, the J call TRBJ2-1; D not resolved. Trimming left V 5 bases short and J 5 bases short, with 16 bases between. Germline loops: CDR1 DFQATT, CDR2 SNEGSKA (reference sequence). The CDR3 runs 14 residues. CDR3 DNA: TGCAGTGCTCTTACGCTGCGGCAGCACAATGAGCAGTTCTTC. Translating it yields CSALTLRQHNEQFF.

To note about this clonotype: The junction differs from germline at one of its ends, possibly a read error. V usage is TRBV6-6 and J usage is TRBJ2-3; 7 nucleotides align to TRBD1. From germline, CDR1 is MNHNY and CDR2 SVGAGI (reference sequence). The CDR3 has 16 residues. CDR3 nucleotide sequence: TGTGCCTGCAGGGGGATCGGACTCGGTAGCACAGATACGCAGTATTTT. Its protein product is CACRGIGLGSTDTQYF.

Only a few counts were recorded for this clonotype. V and J are TRBV20-1 and TRBJ2-1, with 10 bases aligning to TRBD2. Germline assignment: CDR1 DFQATT and CDR2 SNEGSKA (reference sequence). CDR3 length: 14 residues. V lost 3 bases, J lost 7 bases, and 6 bases stayed unmatched. The CDR3 DNA is TGCAGTGCTAGTCCGGGACTAGCGAGGAATGAGCAGTTCTTC. Protein sequence: CSASPGLARNEQFF.

This rearrangement joins TRBV4-3 to TRBJ2-5; D not certain. This CDR3 region has 13 residues. V shed 0 bases and J shed 11 bases, with 13 bases lying between them. In germline, CDR1 is LGHNA, CDR2 YSLEER. The CDR3 spells CASSQDPVAEQYF. The CDR3 DNA reads TGCGCCAGCAGCCAAGATCCGGTGGCAGAGCAGTACTTC.

The CDR3 DNA sequence: TGTGCCAGCAGCCCAAACGGGGGAACGCAGTATTTT. This sequence encodes CASSPNGGTQYF. The V and J genes are TRBV7-2 and TRBJ2-3; TRBD2 is a possible D gene (6 bases). Trimming removed 5 bases from V and 9 bases from J, with 12 bases in between. This CDR3 region has 12 residues. Germline V gene sequence: CDR1 SGHTA, CDR2 FQGNSA.

For the CDR3, the DNA is TGCGCCAGCAGCCGGCAAAGCGGGCCCTACAATGAGCAGTTCTTC. Translating gives CASSRQSGPYNEQFF. The chain uses TRBV4-3 and TRBJ2-1; D is possibly TRBD2 (6 bases). Germline CDR1 and CDR2: LGHNA and YSLEER. This CDR3 has 15 residues. Trimming removed 4 bases from V and 2 bases from J, with 12 bases in between.

The chain couples TRBV20-1 to TRBJ2-1, with D possibly being TRBD2 (5 bases). There are 16 residues in the CDR3. CDR1 and CDR2 from the germline V gene are DFQATT and SNEGSKA (reference sequence). Deletions cut 1 base from V and 10 bases from J, with 23 bases between. CDR3 in amino acids: CSARGPEGSVVGEQFF. The CDR3 region has the DNA TGCAGTGCTAGAGGGCCTGAGGGATCGGTAGTTGGAGAGCAGTTCTTC.

This clonotype appeared a few times. This chain connects TRBV7-2 to TRBJ1-4, with D perhaps matching TRBD1 (6 bases). Germline CDR1 is SGHTA and CDR2 is FQGNSA. The V gene lost 4 bases and the J gene lost 11 bases, with 23 bases spanning the gap. The CDR3 contains 16 residues. CDR3 coding DNA: TGTGCCAGCAGCTCGTCCCCGAGTGGGGGCGCGAATAAACTGTTTTTT. Translation gives CASSSSPSGGANKLFF. The variable domain in full, with the rest retrieved from reference TRBV7-2 and TRBJ1-4, is GAGVSQSPSNKVTEKGKDVELRCDPISGHTALYWYRQSLGQGLEFLIYFQGNSAPDKSGLPSDRFSAERTGGSVSTLTIQRTQQEDSAVYLCASSSSPSGGANKLFFGSGTQLSVL.